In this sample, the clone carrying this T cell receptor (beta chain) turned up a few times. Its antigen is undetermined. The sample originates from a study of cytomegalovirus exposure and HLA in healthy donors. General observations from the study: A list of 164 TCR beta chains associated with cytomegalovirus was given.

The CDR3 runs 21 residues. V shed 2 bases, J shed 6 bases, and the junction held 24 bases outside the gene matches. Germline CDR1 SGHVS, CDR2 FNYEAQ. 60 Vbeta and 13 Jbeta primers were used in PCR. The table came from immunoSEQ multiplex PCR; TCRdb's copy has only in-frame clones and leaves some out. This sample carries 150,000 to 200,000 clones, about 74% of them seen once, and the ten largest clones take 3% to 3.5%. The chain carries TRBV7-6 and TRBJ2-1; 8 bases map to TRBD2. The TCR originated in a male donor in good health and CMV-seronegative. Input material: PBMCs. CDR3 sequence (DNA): TGTGCCAGCAGCTTACTAGTACCCCACGGGGGGCTGGGAAGCGGGAGCAATGAGCAGTTCTTC. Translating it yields CASSLLVPHGGLGSGSNEQFF.